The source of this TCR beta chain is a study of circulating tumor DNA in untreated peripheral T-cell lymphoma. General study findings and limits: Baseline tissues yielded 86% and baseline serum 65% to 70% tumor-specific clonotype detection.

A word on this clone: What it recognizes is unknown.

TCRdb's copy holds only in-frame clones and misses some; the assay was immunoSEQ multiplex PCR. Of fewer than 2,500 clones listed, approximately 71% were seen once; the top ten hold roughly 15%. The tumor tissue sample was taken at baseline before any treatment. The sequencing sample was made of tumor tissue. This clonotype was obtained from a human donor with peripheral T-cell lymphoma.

This CDR3 is CASSLTQNTEAFF. In nucleotides, the CDR3 is TGTGCCAGCAGCCTCACACAGAACACTGAAGCTTTCTTT. V and J are TRBV6-8 and TRBJ1-1; D gene ambiguous. CDR3 size: 13 residues. The germline V gene encodes CDR1 MNHGY and CDR2 SAAAGT. The V gene lost 6 bases and the J gene lost 1 base, with 9 bases spanning the gap.